One sample yielded the 10 T cell receptor beta chains listed below, sequenced in a study of technical replicates of blood from a few donors. Sequencing was performed with immunoSEQ multiplex PCR; in TCRdb, only in-frame clones are kept and a portion is missing. Of more than 70,000 clones listed, about nine tenths are singletons. Sample: T cells isolated from PBMCs. All receptors come from a human donor in good health.

J is TRBJ1-2 and V is TRBV10-2; no clear D gene. The CDR3 extends over 14 amino acids. V gave up 0 bases and J gave up 0 bases, with 5 bases separating them. The germline CDR1 and CDR2 sequences are WSHSY and SAAADI. Here the CDR3 reads CASSESGANYGYTF. Here the CDR3 DNA reads TGCGCCAGCAGTGAGTCGGGCGCTAACTATGGCTACACCTTC.

This clone occurred once. The chain joins TRBV11-2 to TRBJ1-1, with a tentative D call TRBD1 (6 bases). Germline CDR1 and CDR2: SGHAT and FQNNGV. The CDR3 has 15 residues. Deletions cut 2 bases from V and 5 bases from J, with 15 bases between. CDR3 nucleotide sequence: TGTGCCAGCAGCTTATTGGGGGCAGGGCGGACTGAAGCTTTCTTT. Its protein is CASSLLGAGRTEAFF.

The V and J genes are TRBV30 and TRBJ1-2, with TRBD1 matching 7 bases. The CDR3 spans 12 residues. Germline V gives CDR1 GTSNPN, CDR2 SVGIG (reference sequence). The trim removed 2 bases at V and 8 bases at J, leaving 5 bases unmatched. CDR3 in amino acids: CAWSLGTAGYTF. As DNA, the CDR3 is TGTGCCTGGAGTTTAGGGACAGCCGGCTACACCTTC.

The gene calls are TRBV18 and TRBJ1-1, with 7 bases lining up with TRBD1. Trimming cost V 1 base and J 4 bases; bases outside gene matches: 3. The length of the CDR3 is 14 residues. Germline V gene data show CDR1 as KGHSH and CDR2 as LQKENI. CDR3 amino acids: CASSPLRDSTEAFF. The CDR3 DNA follows: TGTGCCAGCTCACCACTCCGGGACAGCACTGAAGCTTTCTTT.

V and J are TRBV27 and TRBJ2-7; 8 bases are a match to TRBD2. The CDR3 contains 16 residues. V shed 4 bases, J shed 1 base, and the junction held 9 bases outside the gene matches. Germline V lookup: CDR1 MNHEY, CDR2 SMNVEV (reference sequence). The CDR3 loop is CASSSIGLAASYEQYF. The CDR3 nucleotides read TGTGCCAGCAGTTCAATTGGACTAGCCGCATCCTACGAGCAGTACTTC.

The genes are TRBV9 and TRBJ1-5; a possible D gene is TRBD1 (5 bases). The V end was cut by 3 bases, the J end by 6 bases, with 13 bases between. This CDR3 is 14 amino acids long. CDR1 SGDLS and CDR2 YYNGEE come from the germline V gene. The DNA for the CDR3 is TGTGCCAGCAGCGCCAGGGTATTAAGTCAGCCCCAGCATTTT. Translation: CASSARVLSQPQHF.

This chain connects TRBV13 to TRBJ2-1; 10 bases match TRBD1. CDR3 size: 15 residues. Per the germline V gene, CDR1 is PRHDT and CDR2 is FYEKMQ (reference sequence). With V trimmed by 2 bases and J by 4 bases, 2 bases remained unmatched. For the CDR3, the DNA is TGTGCCAGCAGCTTACCGGGACAGGGGTACAATGAGCAGTTCTTC. Translating gives CASSLPGQGYNEQFF.

The rearrangement uses TRBV6-6 and TRBJ2-7; D is ambiguous. V lost 2 bases and J 4 bases, leaving 12 bases between the germline ends. The CDR3 length is 14 residues. Germline CDR1 MNHNY, CDR2 SVGAGI (reference sequence). The DNA for the CDR3 is TGTGCCAGCAGTTACGATCAGGCAAGATACGAGCAGTACTTC. Protein sequence: CASSYDQARYEQYF.

This clone has a handful of counts. The chain carries TRBV6-6 and TRBJ1-1; D unclear. The CDR3 spans 11 residues. The germline gives CDR1 MNHNY, CDR2 SVGAGI (reference sequence). V was clipped by 6 bases and J by 1 base, with 3 bases between them. CDR3 DNA sequence: TGTGCCAGCAGCGGGAACACTGAAGCTTTCTTT. Its translation is CASSGNTEAFF.

The chain joins TRBV5-4 to TRBJ2-7, with D perhaps matching TRBD1 (6 bases). Germline CDR1 is SGHNT and CDR2 is YYREEE (reference sequence). Trimming cost V 1 base and J 2 bases, with 10 bases left between them. This CDR3 comprises 14 residues. DNA of the CDR3: TGTGCCAGCAGCTTGTGGCAGGGGACCTACGAGCAGTACTTC. Protein product: CASSLWQGTYEQYF.